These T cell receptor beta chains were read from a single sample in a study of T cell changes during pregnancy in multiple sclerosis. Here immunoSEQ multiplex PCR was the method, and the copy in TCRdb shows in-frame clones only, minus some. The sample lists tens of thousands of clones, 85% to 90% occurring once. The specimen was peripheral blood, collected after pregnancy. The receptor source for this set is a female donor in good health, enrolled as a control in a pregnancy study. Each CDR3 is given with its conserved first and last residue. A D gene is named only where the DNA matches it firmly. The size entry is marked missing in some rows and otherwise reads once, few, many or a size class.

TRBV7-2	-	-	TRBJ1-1	TGTGCCAGCAGCTTTATAGGGGTGAACACTGAAGCTTTCTTT	CASSFIGVNTEAFF
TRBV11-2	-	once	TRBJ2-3	TGTGCCAGCAGCACCCCCCAGGGCAGCCTCGCCACAGATACGCAGTATTTT	CASSTPQGSLATDTQYF
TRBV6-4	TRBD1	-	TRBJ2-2	TGTGCCAGCAGTCCCACAGGGGACGGCGGGGAGCTGTTTTTT	CASSPTGDGGELFF
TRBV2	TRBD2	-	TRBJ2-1	TGTGCCATCGCACTAGCGGGAGGGAGCAATGAGCAGTTCTTC	CAIALAGGSNEQFF
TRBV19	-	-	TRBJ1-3	TGTGCCAGTACCCTCTTTGGAAACACCATATATTTT	CASTLFGNTIYF
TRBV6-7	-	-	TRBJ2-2	TGTGCCAGCAGTCGTCCGGTCCGGGACACCGGGGAGCTGTTTTTT	CASSRPVRDTGELFF
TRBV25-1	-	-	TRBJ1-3	TGTGCCAGCAGGGCAGATGTGAGAAACACCATATATTTT	CASRADVRNTIYF
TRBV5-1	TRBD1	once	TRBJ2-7	TGCGCCAGCAGCTTGGCCGGGACAGGGAGAGACGAGCAGTACTTC	CASSLAGTGRDEQYF
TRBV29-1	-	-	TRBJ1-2	TGCAGCGTTGAGGACAGAGGCAGAGGGCCCACCTATGGCTACACCTTC	CSVEDRGRGPTYGYTF
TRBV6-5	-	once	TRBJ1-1	TGTGCCAGCAGTTACTCGACGCGCGCTGGGGGGGGTGTAGCTTTCTTT	CASSYSTRAGGGVAFF
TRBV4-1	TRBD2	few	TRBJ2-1	TGCGCCAGCAGCCAAGACTCCAGCGGGGTATACAATGAGCAGTTCTTC	CASSQDSSGVYNEQFF
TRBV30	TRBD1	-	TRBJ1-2	TGTGCCTGGTTCCAGTGGGCAGGGGGGACGTCTAACTATGGCTACACCTTC	CAWFQWAGGTSNYGYTF
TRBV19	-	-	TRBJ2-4	TGTGCCAGTAGTTCACCGGGTTTGGTCAAAAACATTCAGTACTTC	CASSSPGLVKNIQYF
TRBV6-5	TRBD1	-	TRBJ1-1	TGTGCCAGCAGGCCTACAGGGGCGAGGGCTGAAGCTTTCTTT	CASRPTGARAEAFF
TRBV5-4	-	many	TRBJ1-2	TGTGCCAGCAGCCTCCGGGGGGGCTATGGCTACACCTTC	CASSLRGGYGYTF
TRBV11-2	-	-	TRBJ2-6	TGTGCCCCGACGGGACTGCCCTCCAGGAGCGGCGTCCTGACTTTC	CAPTGLPSRSGVLTF
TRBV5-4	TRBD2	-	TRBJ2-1	TGTGCCAGCAGCTTTCCTAGCGGGGGTTACAATGAGCAGTTCTTC	CASSFPSGGYNEQFF
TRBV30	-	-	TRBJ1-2	TGTGCCTGGAGTGTTACCGGTGGTGGCTACACCTTC	CAWSVTGGGYTF
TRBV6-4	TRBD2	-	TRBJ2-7	TGTGCCAGCCCTGTCCCTGGGACTAGCATTTCCTACGAGCAGTACTTC	CASPVPGTSISYEQYF
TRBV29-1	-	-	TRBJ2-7	TGCAGCGTTGAGATGGGGCCCTACGAGCAGTACTTC	CSVEMGPYEQYF
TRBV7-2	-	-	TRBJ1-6	TGTGCCAGCAGCCTAACAGGGAATTCACCCCTCCACTTT	CASSLTGNSPLHF